These 26 T cell receptor beta chains share one sample of origin, sequenced in a study of technical replicates of blood from a handful of donors. Measured with immunoSEQ multiplex PCR; TCRdb has only the in-frame clones, and not every one. The sample has over 10,000 clones, approximately 95% seen once. Sequencing was carried out using PBMCs. Source of these receptors: a human donor in good health.

The CDR3 sequence is CASSSPGIYTEAFF. The CDR3 nucleotides read TGTGCCAGCAGTTCTCCCGGGATTTACACTGAAGCTTTCTTT. The chain links TRBV28 to TRBJ1-1; D is undetermined. CDR1 and CDR2 (germline): MDHEN, SYDVKM. This CDR3 is built from 14 residues. The V end was cut by 4 bases, the J end by 3 bases, with 12 bases between.

The V call is TRBV6-5, the J call TRBJ2-7; the match to TRBD1 covers 10 bases. CDR3 length: 14 amino acids. The V gene end was trimmed by 6 bases and the J gene end by 5 bases; junction bases not matched to a gene: 7. Per the germline V gene, CDR1 is MNHEY and CDR2 is SVGAGI. CDR3 protein: CASSTGTGVHEQYF. The DNA of the CDR3 is TGTGCCAGCAGCACCGGGACAGGGGTCCACGAGCAGTACTTC.

The chain joins TRBV4-1 to TRBJ2-7; TRBD2 matches 12 bases. Germline lookup yields CDR1 MGHRA and CDR2 YSYEKL. The J segment lost 5 bases and the V segment lost 1 base, leaving 3 bases of the junction unmatched. The CDR3 is 15 amino acids. The CDR3 DNA follows: TGCGCCAGCAGCCAAGGACTAGCGGGAGAAAACGAGCAGTACTTC. Amino acid sequence: CASSQGLAGENEQYF.

This chain uses TRBV11-1 with TRBJ2-1; the D gene is possibly TRBD2 (6 bases). From germline, CDR1 is SGHAT and CDR2 FQDESV (reference sequence). Trimming cost V 0 bases and J 5 bases, with 14 bases left between them. The CDR3 length is 16 residues. The DNA for the CDR3 is TGTGCCAGCAGCTTAGCCGGGACTGGAATAAACAATGAGCAGTTCTTC. It encodes CASSLAGTGINNEQFF. Complete variable domain (other parts from reference TRBV11-1 and TRBJ2-1): EAEVAQSPRYKITEKSQAVAFWCDPISGHATLYWYRQILGQGPELLVQFQDESVVDDSQLPKDRFSAERLKGVDSTLKIQPAELGDSAMYLCASSLAGTGINNEQFFGPGTRLTVL.

This clone was seen a single time. V and J are TRBV6-5 and TRBJ2-1; 9 bases agree with TRBD1. Germline CDR1 reads MNHEY; CDR2 reads SVGAGI. J was trimmed by 9 bases and V by 0 bases; bases with no gene match: 6. The CDR3 totals 15 residues. CDR3: CASSYSRTGAVEQFF. The CDR3 coding sequence is TGTGCCAGCAGTTACTCGCGGACAGGGGCGGTTGAGCAGTTCTTC.

The chain employs TRBV2 and TRBJ2-1; a possible D gene is TRBD1 (5 bases). Germline CDR1 SNHLY, CDR2 FYNNEI. CDR3 length: 15 amino acids. Trimming took 2 bases from V and 10 from J, leaving 18 bases between them. CDR3 residues: CASSEYFPGRGEQFF. The CDR3 DNA follows: TGTGCCAGCAGTGAATACTTCCCAGGGCGAGGCGAGCAGTTCTTC.

This sequence joins TRBV28 and TRBJ2-7; the match to TRBD1 covers 9 bases. From germline, CDR1 is MDHEN and CDR2 SYDVKM. The CDR3 has 15 residues. The ends lost 10 bases at V and 2 bases at J; junction bases unmatched: 12. CDR3 region: CATVIGQGRPYEQYF. In nucleotides, the CDR3 is TGTGCCACGGTAATAGGACAGGGGAGACCCTACGAGCAGTACTTC.

This chain uses TRBV28 with TRBJ2-7; 7 bases map to TRBD1. V was pared by 3 bases and J by 7 bases, with 6 bases of the junction left unmatched. The CDR3 runs 13 residues. Germline V CDR1 and CDR2: MDHEN, SYDVKM. The CDR3 DNA follows: TGTGCCAGCAGTTTGAACAGGGGAAGGGAGCAGTACTTC. It translates to CASSLNRGREQYF.

The chain uses TRBV18 and TRBJ2-1, with 11 bases identical to TRBD2. This CDR3 has 18 amino acids. The V and J ends lost 2 bases and 4 bases, in that order; junction bases with no gene match: 10. Germline CDR1 and CDR2: KGHSH and LQKENI. The DNA for the CDR3 is TGTGCCAGCTCACCAAGGGCAGGGGGGACTAGCGGATACAATGAGCAGTTCTTC. Translated: CASSPRAGGTSGYNEQFF.

The sample holds a few counts of this clone. The rearrangement links TRBV9 to TRBJ2-6; D is undetermined. With 0 bases removed from V and 1 base from J, the gap between germline ends came to 11 bases. Per the germline V gene, CDR1 is SGDLS and CDR2 is YYNGEE. The CDR3 covers 17 residues. The CDR3 bases are TGTGCCAGCAGCGTAGATGTCGCCACTTCTGGGGCCAACGTCCTGACTTTC. Translation: CASSVDVATSGANVLTF.

The chain recombines TRBV11-2 with TRBJ2-5; D is possibly TRBD1 (6 bases). CDR3 length equals 15 residues. Trimming left V 2 bases short and J 4 bases short, with 14 bases between. CDR1 SGHAT and CDR2 FQNNGV come from the germline V gene. The CDR3 region has the DNA TGTGCCAGCAGCTTATGGACAGCCCCCAGAGAGACCCAGTACTTC. Translated: CASSLWTAPRETQYF.

The V call is TRBV5-1, the J call TRBJ2-7; no clear D gene. Trimming cost V 2 bases and J 0 bases, with 6 bases left between them. Germline V gives CDR1 SGHRS, CDR2 YFSETQ. The CDR3 is 13 residues long. The CDR3 here is CASSFLSSYEQYF. The CDR3, as DNA: TGCGCCAGCAGCTTTCTTAGCTCCTACGAGCAGTACTTC.

The V call is TRBV11-3, the J call TRBJ2-2; 9 bases are a match to TRBD1. Germline lookup yields CDR1 SGHNT and CDR2 YENEEA. The length of the CDR3 is 17 residues. J gave up 0 bases and V 4 bases, and 6 bases lay outside the gene matches. CDR3: CASSSPGTGTNTGELFF. In nucleotides, the CDR3 is TGTGCCAGCAGCTCCCCCGGGACAGGGACGAACACCGGGGAGCTGTTTTTT. The variable domain in full, completed from reference TRBV11-3 and TRBJ2-2, reads EAGVVQSPRYKIIEKKQPVAFWCNPISGHNTLYWYLQNLGQGPELLIRYENEEAVDDSQLPKDRFSAERLKGVDSTLKIQPAELGDSAVYLCASSSPGTGTNTGELFFGEGSRLTVL.

This CDR3 is CASSLVARVDGGTF. The DNA for the CDR3 is TGTGCCAGCAGTTTAGTGGCCAGGGTTGACGGTGGCACCTTC. The J gene is TRBJ1-2, the V gene TRBV28; tentatively, D is TRBD1 (5 bases). The V gene lost 2 bases and the J gene lost 13 bases, with 20 bases spanning the gap. Per germline, CDR1 MDHEN and CDR2 SYDVKM. The CDR3 loop spans 14 amino acids.

The chain combines TRBV6-6 with TRBJ2-1; 9 bases fit TRBD2. V shed 0 bases and J 7 bases; nucleotides not matched to a gene: 7. This CDR3 has 16 amino acids. The germline gives CDR1 MNHNY, CDR2 SVGAGI (reference sequence). CDR3 DNA: TGTGCCAGCAGTTACTCGGTTAGCGGGAGTTTAAATGAGCAGTTCTTC. Its protein product is CASSYSVSGSLNEQFF.

The chain recombines TRBV25-1 with TRBJ2-5; TRBD1 might be the D (6 bases). The V gene's germline CDR1 is MGHDK and CDR2 SYGVNS. This CDR3 region has 16 residues. The ends were cut back, 4 bases at V and 4 bases at J, with 19 bases in the middle. CDR3 sequence (DNA): TGTGCCAGCAGTGGACGGACAGTCGGGGTATCAGAGACCCAGTACTTC. Protein: CASSGRTVGVSETQYF.

The V and J genes are TRBV20-1 and TRBJ1-2; D is uncertain. This CDR3 has 11 amino acids. V lost 3 bases, J lost 8 bases, and 10 bases lay in between. Per germline, CDR1 DFQATT and CDR2 SNEGSKA (reference sequence). The CDR3 reads CSARLTRGYTF. The CDR3 DNA sequence: TGCAGTGCTAGGCTTACCAGGGGCTACACCTTC.

The count of this clone is one. The genes are TRBV14 and TRBJ2-1; D is perhaps TRBD2 (6 bases). CDR1 and CDR2 from the germline V gene are SGHDN and FVKESK. V was pared by 0 bases and J by 5 bases, with 20 bases between. The CDR3 loop spans 18 amino acids. In DNA, the CDR3 is TGTGCCAGCAGCCAAGAGGGCGGCCTACGCGGGGCAAACAATGAGCAGTTCTTC. Its translation: CASSQEGGLRGANNEQFF. The full variable domain, its missing parts supplied by reference TRBV14 and TRBJ2-1, is EAGVTQFPSHSVIEKGQTVTLRCDPISGHDNLYWYRRVMGKEIKFLLHFVKESKQDESGMPNNRFLAERTGGTYSTLKVQPAELEDSGVYFCASSQEGGLRGANNEQFFGPGTRLTVL.

The chain is built from TRBV6-6 and TRBJ2-7; D is unclear. The CDR3 has 14 residues. Trimming stripped 3 bases from V and 0 bases from J, with 9 bases between. The germline gives CDR1 MNHNY, CDR2 SVGAGI (reference sequence). CDR3: CASSYWPSSYEQYF. CDR3 bases: TGTGCCAGCAGTTATTGGCCTAGCTCCTACGAGCAGTACTTC.

The V gene is TRBV5-8, the J gene TRBJ1-1, with 7 bases aligning to TRBD1. The V segment lost 0 bases and the J segment 6 bases; nucleotides outside the gene matches: 5. CDR3 size: 14 residues. In germline, CDR1 is SGHTS, CDR2 YDEGEE. In nucleotides, the CDR3 is TGTGCCAGCAGCTTGGCCGGGACAGACGCTGAAGCTTTCTTT. It yields the protein CASSLAGTDAEAFF.

This chain uses TRBV6-5 with TRBJ2-2; D is possibly TRBD1 (6 bases). Between the trimmed V and J ends, which lost 10 bases and 7 bases, there was a span of 22 bases. The CDR3 is 15 residues long. The V gene's germline CDR1 is MNHEY and CDR2 SVGAGI. This CDR3 is CATGRPGVFGGELFF. The CDR3 nucleotides read TGTGCCACCGGACGCCCAGGGGTATTTGGCGGGGAGCTGTTTTTT.

The chain employs TRBV27 and TRBJ2-1, with unresolved D. The CDR3 spans 12 residues. V was cut by 5 bases and J by 4 bases, with 6 bases left in between. Germline CDR1 is MNHEY and CDR2 is SMNVEV (reference sequence). The DNA for the CDR3 is TGTGCCAGCAGTGCGAGGTACAATGAGCAGTTCTTC. Amino acid sequence: CASSARYNEQFF.

The CDR3 here is CASSYSSGSVDGELFF. CDR3 bases: TGTGCCAGCAGTTACAGCAGCGGGAGCGTTGACGGGGAGCTGTTTTTT. The V gene is TRBV6-5, the J gene TRBJ2-2; TRBD2 agrees at 8 bases. The CDR3 length is 16 residues. With 2 bases clipped from V and 7 bases from J, the junction kept 9 bases outside the gene matches. Germline V gene lookup returns CDR1 MNHEY and CDR2 SVGAGI.

The chain couples TRBV27 to TRBJ2-1; the D is unclear. V was clipped by 6 bases and J by 2 bases, with 11 bases between them. The germline CDR1 and CDR2 sequences are MNHEY and SMNVEV (reference sequence). The CDR3 consists of 14 residues. CDR3 region: CASSPTLTYNEQFF. The DNA of the CDR3 is TGTGCCAGCAGCCCAACATTGACCTACAATGAGCAGTTCTTC.

In this sample, this clone turned up once. The chain recombines TRBV19 with TRBJ2-1; 7 bases align to TRBD2. CDR1 and CDR2 from the germline V gene are LNHDA and SQIVND (reference sequence). This CDR3 has 16 amino acids. V was pared by 3 bases and J by 4 bases, with 9 bases of the junction left unmatched. CDR3 residues: CASSILAGVSYNEQFF. DNA for the CDR3: TGTGCCAGTAGTATTCTGGCGGGAGTCTCGTACAATGAGCAGTTCTTC.

This chain connects TRBV19 to TRBJ1-4, with TRBD1 matching over 8 bases. CDR1 and CDR2 (germline): LNHDA, SQIVND (reference sequence). V gave up 4 bases and J gave up 3 bases; unmatched junction bases: 4. The length of the CDR3 is 15 residues. CDR3 residues: CASSKQGAANEKLFF. The CDR3 region has the DNA TGTGCCAGTAGTAAGCAGGGGGCCGCTAATGAAAAACTGTTTTTT.